These 20 T cell receptor beta chains originate from one sample sequenced in a study of blood T cell repertoires in COVID-19. The data were produced by immunoSEQ multiplex PCR, yet TCRdb's version contains in-frame clones alone and is incomplete. The table shows fewer than 200,000 clones, with over 80% occurring only once. Sequences were obtained from peripheral blood. These receptors originate from a woman in her 70s with acute or convalescent COVID-19.

J is TRBJ1-5 and V is TRBV27, with 7 nucleotides matching TRBD1. CDR1 is MNHEY and CDR2 is SMNVEV in the germline V gene (reference sequence). Germline trimming cut 4 bases from V and 4 bases from J; bases unmatched to any gene: 13. CDR3 length: 17 amino acids. CDR3 sequence reads: CASSSGIPTGRNQPQHF. The CDR3 region has the DNA TGTGCCAGCAGTTCCGGAATTCCGACAGGGAGGAATCAGCCCCAGCATTTT.

This sequence joins TRBV24-1 and TRBJ1-1; D is unclear. V was cut by 3 bases and J by 4 bases, with 20 bases left in between. Germline V lookup: CDR1 KGHDR, CDR2 SFDVKD. The CDR3 is 17 amino acids. The CDR3 is CATSDILGGQVATEAFF. The CDR3 DNA sequence: TGTGCCACCAGTGATATCTTAGGTGGGCAGGTGGCCACTGAAGCTTTCTTT.

V and J are TRBV5-1 and TRBJ2-1; TRBD2 matches 8 bases. CDR1 and CDR2 (germline): SGHRS, YFSETQ. J gave up 4 bases and V 5 bases, and 8 bases lay outside the gene matches. This CDR3 is 15 amino acids long. CDR3 DNA: TGCGCCAGCAGAATTACGGGAGGGCCTTACAATGAGCAGTTCTTC. Translation: CASRITGGPYNEQFF.

With regard to this clone: Additional DNA sequences in this sample encode the identical CDR3. The chain combines TRBV7-2 with TRBJ2-7, with D tentatively TRBD1 (6 bases). V was clipped by 1 base and J by 2 bases, with 12 bases between them. This CDR3 has 15 amino acids. The germline V gene has CDR1 SGHTA and CDR2 FQGNSA. The CDR3 reads CASSLDSSGAYEQYF. The CDR3, as DNA: TGTGCCAGCAGCTTAGATAGCTCAGGGGCCTACGAGCAGTACTTC. The whole variable domain, remainder taken from reference TRBV7-2 and TRBJ2-7, is GAGVSQSPSNKVTEKGKDVELRCDPISGHTALYWYRQSLGQGLEFLIYFQGNSAPDKSGLPSDRFSAERTGGSVSTLTIQRTQQEDSAVYLCASSLDSSGAYEQYFGPGTRLTVT.

V gene TRBV7-3 combines with J gene TRBJ2-1; TRBD2 matches at 14 bases. J was trimmed by 8 bases and V by 4 bases; bases with no gene match: 13. CDR1 is SGHTA, CDR2 FQGTGA, per germline. The CDR3 is 18 residues long. The DNA for the CDR3 is TGTGCCAGCAGCTACCTAGGGGTCGGGACTAGCGGGGGCGATGAGCAGTTCTTC. Protein sequence: CASSYLGVGTSGGDEQFF.

The V gene is TRBV15, the J gene TRBJ2-7; tentative D call: TRBD1 (5 bases). Germline V gene sequence: CDR1 LNHNV, CDR2 YYDKDF (reference sequence). V gave up 1 base and J gave up 1 base, with 20 bases separating them. CDR3 length equals 18 residues. This CDR3 reads CATSRVPLKTTASYEQYF. CDR3 DNA sequence: TGTGCCACCAGCAGAGTCCCACTCAAAACGACAGCATCCTACGAGCAGTACTTC.

The rearrangement joins TRBV3-1 (or the pseudogene TRBV3-2) to TRBJ1-2, with TRBD1 identical over 7 bases. CDR1 is LGHDT and CDR2 is YNNKEL in the germline V gene (reference sequence). V gave up 3 bases and J gave up 5 bases; unmatched junction bases: 6. CDR3 length equals 14 residues. The CDR3 sequence: CASSQKTGFYGYTF. The DNA of the CDR3 is TGTGCCAGCAGCCAGAAGACAGGGTTTTATGGCTACACCTTC.

The rearrangement links TRBV19 to TRBJ1-1; TRBD1 matches 7 bases. V shed 4 bases, J shed 2 bases, and the junction held 4 bases outside the gene matches. This CDR3 region has 14 residues. Per germline, CDR1 LNHDA and CDR2 SQIVND (reference sequence). The CDR3 DNA sequence: TGTGCCAGTAGTACCGACAGGGATAACACTGAAGCTTTCTTT. Translation gives CASSTDRDNTEAFF.

A note on this clone: Different DNA sequences within this sample yield the same CDR3. This rearrangement joins TRBV5-1 to TRBJ2-5; 8 nucleotides agree with TRBD2. The CDR3 covers 14 residues. Germline lookup yields CDR1 SGHRS and CDR2 YFSETQ. V was clipped by 4 bases and J by 2 bases; unmatched bases: 4. CDR3 DNA: TGCGCCAGCAGCCTTAGCGGGAATCAAGAGACCCAGTACTTC. This translates into CASSLSGNQETQYF.

V usage is TRBV6-2 or TRBV6-3 and J usage is TRBJ1-3; 7 bases line up with TRBD1. The germline V gene encodes CDR1 MNHEY and CDR2 SVGEGT. V lost 0 bases, J lost 2 bases, and 1 base stayed unmatched. This CDR3 has 15 residues. CDR3: CASSYSGQPGNTIYF. The CDR3 DNA reads as TGTGCCAGCAGTTACTCGGGACAGCCTGGAAACACCATATATTTT.

This sequence joins TRBV7-8 and TRBJ1-1; 7 bases are a match to TRBD1. V gave up 4 bases and J gave up 1 base; unmatched junction bases: 6. Germline V gene lookup returns CDR1 SGHVS and CDR2 FQNEAQ. The CDR3 totals 15 residues. The CDR3 here is CASSWDRDRNTEAFF. The CDR3 bases are TGTGCCAGCAGCTGGGACCGGGACAGGAACACTGAAGCTTTCTTT.

V usage is TRBV9 and J usage is TRBJ1-4, with 7 bases lining up with TRBD1. Germline loops: CDR1 SGDLS, CDR2 YYNGEE. V shed 4 bases and J 8 bases; nucleotides not matched to a gene: 14. This CDR3 has 16 residues. CDR3 sequence (DNA): TGTGCCAGCAGCCCCCCGTTTTCTACAGGGGACGAAAAACTGTTTTTT. This codes for CASSPPFSTGDEKLFF.

This chain joins TRBV28 and TRBJ1-2, with D unresolved. V was cut by 1 base and J by 8 bases, with 8 bases left in between. There are 12 residues in the CDR3. CDR1 is MDHEN, CDR2 SYDVKM, per germline. CDR3 protein: CASSLSKRGYTF. In DNA form, the CDR3 reads TGTGCCAGCAGTTTATCGAAACGGGGCTACACCTTC.

CDR3 DNA: TGTGCCAGCAGCTTAGTTTGGAGCGGGGGGGCTTACGAGCAGTACTTC. Translation gives CASSLVWSGGAYEQYF. V is TRBV11-2 and J is TRBJ2-7; 10 bases match TRBD2. Germline loops: CDR1 SGHAT, CDR2 FQNNGV. The CDR3 loop spans 16 amino acids. Unmatched junction bases numbered 7, after V lost 1 base and J lost 4 bases.

The chain couples TRBV5-6 to TRBJ1-2, with D uncertain. This CDR3 contains 11 residues. The germline gives CDR1 SGHDT, CDR2 YYEEEE. The V gene lost 4 bases and the J gene lost 7 bases, with 8 bases spanning the gap. This chain's CDR3 is CASSKGGGYTF. The CDR3 coding sequence is TGTGCCAGCAGCAAAGGCGGTGGCTACACCTTC.

The V call is TRBV11-2, the J call TRBJ1-6; 7 bases are shared with TRBD1. The CDR3 is made up of 12 amino acids. Germline V gives CDR1 SGHAT, CDR2 FQNNGV. V was pared by 10 bases and J by 5 bases, with 2 bases of the junction left unmatched. In DNA form, the CDR3 reads TGTGCCACACAGGGGAATAATTCACCCCTCCACTTT. This encodes CATQGNNSPLHF.

The rearrangement uses TRBV29-1 and TRBJ1-1; 7 nucleotides align to TRBD1. Germline CDR1 and CDR2: SQVTM and ANQGSEA. The CDR3 consists of 12 residues. Trimming removed 0 bases from V and 8 bases from J; junction bases left unmatched: 3. CDR3 residues: CSVEDGTDEAFF. The CDR3, as DNA: TGCAGCGTTGAAGATGGGACAGACGAAGCTTTCTTT.

The rearrangement uses TRBV6-6 and TRBJ1-1, with 9 bases aligning to TRBD1. The V and J ends lost 6 bases and 5 bases, in that order; junction bases with no gene match: 7. Germline V gene sequence: CDR1 MNHNY, CDR2 SVGAGI (reference sequence). The CDR3 length is 14 residues. CDR3 in amino acids: CASRPGQGSTEAFF. In nucleotides, the CDR3 is TGTGCCAGCAGGCCGGGACAGGGATCAACTGAAGCTTTCTTT.

The chain combines TRBV24-1 with TRBJ1-2; 7 bases line up with TRBD1. Germline values: CDR1 KGHDR, CDR2 SFDVKD. V was clipped by 7 bases and J by 7 bases; unmatched bases: 8. The CDR3 is 13 amino acids. The CDR3 DNA reads as TGTGCCACCAGCGACAGGGAGAGTCGTGGCTACACCTTC. This gives the protein CATSDRESRGYTF.

The V gene is TRBV28, the J gene TRBJ1-1; TRBD1 matches at 7 bases. The V and J ends lost 3 bases and 1 base, in that order; junction bases with no gene match: 11. Germline V CDR1 and CDR2: MDHEN, SYDVKM. This CDR3 contains 17 residues. In DNA form, the CDR3 reads TGTGCCAGCAGTTTTGGTGTTGGGACAGTGAAGAACACTGAAGCTTTCTTT. Its translation: CASSFGVGTVKNTEAFF.